This entry is about one T cell receptor (beta chain). These data belong to a study of blood T cell repertoires in COVID-19. Study details: The United States, Italy and Spain were the sources of the acute and convalescent COVID-19 samples.

This table comes from immunoSEQ multiplex PCR, and its TCRdb copy is limited to in-frame clones, with some not included. The sample lists about 320,000 clones, around nine tenths seen once, with 2.6% in the top ten. Unmatched junction bases numbered 5, after V lost 2 bases and J lost 0 bases. Looked up from germline, CDR1 is LGHNA and CDR2 is YNFKEQ. The CDR3 totals 19 residues. Sequencing was performed on PBMCs or T cells enriched from blood (not recorded which). The rearrangement uses TRBV4-2 and TRBJ2-6, with TRBD2 matching over 12 bases. The sequence was collected from a man aged 55 to 70 who had recovered from COVID-19. This CDR3 is CASSQLLAGGGSGANVLTF. For the CDR3, the DNA is TGTGCCAGCAGCCAATTACTAGCGGGGGGTGGCTCTGGGGCCAACGTCCTGACTTTC.